The rows below give T cell receptor beta chains drawn from one sample of a study of shared clonotypes between healthy human individuals. Sequencing was performed with immunoSEQ multiplex PCR; in TCRdb, only in-frame clones are kept and a portion is missing. The sample consists of 1,400,000 or so clones, 97% to 99% of them appearing once. Material for sequencing was naive CD4+ T cells sorted from blood. The receptor source for this set is a man aged 25-40 years in good health. The CDR3 runs from the conserved cysteine through the conserved F or W. D genes are given only for firm matches. Rows give clone size only sometimes, using once, few, many, or a class for an expanded clone.

CDR3 protein	CDR3 DNA	clone size	V gene	J gene	D gene
CASSSLALDYDSSEQYF	TGCGCCAGCAGCTCACTAGCGCTCGACTACGATAGTTCCGAGCAGTACTTC	.	TRBV5-1	TRBJ2-7	TRBD2
CASSPRQGAGSYEQYF	TGCGCCAGCAGCCCTCGACAGGGGGCCGGATCCTACGAGCAGTACTTC	.	TRBV4-1	TRBJ2-7	TRBD1
CASSQEIVMHQETQYF	TGCGCCAGCAGCCAAGAAATAGTAATGCATCAAGAGACCCAGTACTTC	once	TRBV4-3	TRBJ2-5	.
CASSPGTADQPQHF	TGTGCCAGCAGCCCCGGGACAGCAGATCAGCCCCAGCATTTT	.	TRBV7-6	TRBJ1-5	TRBD1
CASSARDTALEQYF	TGTGCCAGCAGCGCACGGGATACGGCACTCGAGCAGTACTTC	.	TRBV9	TRBJ2-7	.
CASSFQSGGWGDTQYF	TGTGCCAGCAGCTTTCAGTCTGGAGGGTGGGGTGATACGCAGTATTTT	.	TRBV11-2	TRBJ2-3	.
CASSLKRGAYNEQFF	TGTGCCAGCAGCTTGAAGCGGGGAGCCTACAATGAGCAGTTCTTC	.	TRBV11-3	TRBJ2-1	TRBD2
CASSLLGGQNYEQYF	TGCGCCAGCAGCCTCCTCGGGGGACAGAACTACGAGCAGTACTTC	.	TRBV4-3	TRBJ2-7	.
CASIQGLAGDTQYF	TGTGCCAGCATCCAGGGACTAGCGGGAGATACGCAGTATTTT	.	TRBV6-6	TRBJ2-3	TRBD2
CASTRGPGRRDTEAFF	TGTGCCAGCACCAGGGGTCCAGGTCGTAGGGACACTGAAGCTTTCTTT	.	TRBV28	TRBJ1-1	.
CASSDTQGTEAFF	TGCGCCAGCAGTGACACACAGGGGACTGAAGCTTTCTTT	.	TRBV10-1	TRBJ1-1	TRBD1
CASSLGEGGGQPQHF	TGTGCCAGCAGCTTGGGAGAGGGTGGGGGTCAGCCCCAGCATTTT	.	TRBV5-4	TRBJ1-5	.
CASSRYEQYF	TGTGCCAGCAGTCGGTACGAGCAGTACTTC	.	TRBV28	TRBJ2-7	.
CASRYPGLFGYTF	TGTGCCAGCAGATACCCAGGACTTTTCGGCTACACCTTC	.	TRBV28	TRBJ1-2	.
CASSSTVVGKNGNQPQHF	TGTGCCAGCAGCTCAACCGTGGTAGGTAAGAATGGCAATCAGCCCCAGCATTTT	.	TRBV5-8	TRBJ1-5	.
CASSIEGTVNYGYTF	TGTGCCAGTAGTATAGAGGGGACAGTTAACTATGGCTACACCTTC	.	TRBV19	TRBJ1-2	TRBD1
CSVYRGPPSDTQYF	TGCAGCGTTTACAGGGGCCCGCCGTCAGATACGCAGTATTTT	.	TRBV29-1	TRBJ2-3	TRBD1
CASRAGPNTEAFF	TGTGCCAGCAGAGCCGGGCCCAACACTGAAGCTTTCTTT	.	TRBV6-1	TRBJ1-1	.
CAIKDRGFGNTEAFF	TGTGCCATCAAGGACAGGGGGTTCGGGAACACTGAAGCTTTCTTT	.	TRBV10-3	TRBJ1-1	TRBD1
CASSEALNTEAFF	TGTGCCAGCAGCGAAGCACTGAACACTGAAGCTTTCTTT	.	TRBV2	TRBJ1-1	.
CSVELGGYGYTF	TGCAGCGTTGAGTTAGGGGGCTATGGCTACACCTTC	.	TRBV29-1	TRBJ1-2	.
CASTNGAKGRSGELFF	TGTGCCAGCACCAATGGGGCGAAGGGCCGATCTGGGGAGCTGTTTTTT	.	TRBV28	TRBJ2-2	.
CASSESSGSSDTQYF	TGCGCCAGCAGTGAGAGTAGCGGGAGCTCAGATACGCAGTATTTT	.	TRBV10-1	TRBJ2-3	TRBD2
CAISESRGQPYEQYF	TGTGCCATCAGTGAGTCAAGGGGGCAGCCCTACGAGCAGTACTTC	.	TRBV10-3	TRBJ2-7	TRBD1
CASSPGTLSTDTQYF	TGTGCCAGCAGCCCCGGGACACTATCGACAGATACGCAGTATTTT	.	TRBV7-9	TRBJ2-3	.
CATRVGQGGNQPQHF	TGTGCCACACGGGTCGGACAGGGAGGGAATCAGCCCCAGCATTTT	.	TRBV6-5	TRBJ1-5	TRBD1
CASSTGLAGVTDTQYF	TGCGCCAGCAGCACGGGACTAGCGGGAGTAACAGATACGCAGTATTTT	.	TRBV5-1	TRBJ2-3	TRBD2
CASSGGRGDIPSYEQYF	TGTGCCAGCAGCGGGGGGAGGGGGGACATCCCCTCCTACGAGCAGTACTTC	.	TRBV11-2	TRBJ2-7	.